Listed below are T cell receptor beta chains from one sample, sequenced in a study of blood T cell repertoires in COVID-19. Libraries were prepared by immunoSEQ multiplex PCR; TCRdb keeps only in-frame clonotypes and omits some of them. Of some 120,000 clones listed, about four fifths are singletons. The material sequenced was peripheral blood. These receptor sequences come from a woman aged 50 to 65 with acute or convalescent COVID-19. CDR3s include the opening cysteine and the closing phenylalanine or tryptophan. The order of the fields is D gene, clone size, V gene, J gene, CDR3 DNA, CDR3 protein. The D gene is left open where the match is weak. Rows give clone size only sometimes, using once, few, many, or a class for an expanded clone.

d_gene: TRBD2
abundance: NA
v_gene: TRBV5-1
j_gene: TRBJ2-1
CDR3nt: TGCGCCAGCAGCGCGGGACTAGCGGGGGGACACTCCTACAATGAGCAGTTCTTC
CDR3aa: CASSAGLAGGHSYNEQFF

d_gene: NA
abundance: NA
v_gene: TRBV6-5
j_gene: TRBJ2-7
CDR3nt: TGTGCCAGCATCCCGGGTCCGAGCTCCTACGAGCAGTACTTC
CDR3aa: CASIPGPSSYEQYF

d_gene: NA
abundance: NA
v_gene: TRBV19
j_gene: TRBJ2-1
CDR3nt: TGTGCCAGTAGTTGGAGTTCCACCTCCTACAATGAGCAGTTCTTC
CDR3aa: CASSWSSTSYNEQFF

d_gene: TRBD1
abundance: NA
v_gene: TRBV5-1
j_gene: TRBJ2-7
CDR3nt: TGCGCCAGCAGCGGGGGACAGAACCGATACTACGAGCAGTACTTC
CDR3aa: CASSGGQNRYYEQYF

d_gene: NA
abundance: NA
v_gene: TRBV10-1
j_gene: TRBJ2-7
CDR3nt: TGCGCCAGCAGTGAGACAGACTCCTACGAGCAGTACTTC
CDR3aa: CASSETDSYEQYF

d_gene: TRBD2
abundance: NA
v_gene: TRBV5-1
j_gene: TRBJ2-7
CDR3nt: TGCGCCAGCAGCGGGAGGGGAAGCTCCTACGAGCAGTACTTC
CDR3aa: CASSGRGSSYEQYF

d_gene: NA
abundance: NA
v_gene: TRBV7-2
j_gene: TRBJ2-3
CDR3nt: TGTGCCAGCAGCTTAGGTTACGCGGCAGGGAGCACAGATACGCAGTATTTT
CDR3aa: CASSLGYAAGSTDTQYF

d_gene: TRBD1
abundance: NA
v_gene: TRBV9
j_gene: TRBJ1-1
CDR3nt: TGTGCCAGCAGCGGACAGGGACAGAACACTGAAGCTTTCTTT
CDR3aa: CASSGQGQNTEAFF

d_gene: TRBD1
abundance: NA
v_gene: TRBV20-1
j_gene: TRBJ1-5
CDR3nt: TGCAGTGCTAGTGACAGGGGCAATCAGCCCCAGCATTTT
CDR3aa: CSASDRGNQPQHF

d_gene: NA
abundance: NA
v_gene: TRBV5-4
j_gene: TRBJ1-2
CDR3nt: TGTGCCAGCAGCTTGGGACGACAGGACTATGGCTACACCTTC
CDR3aa: CASSLGRQDYGYTF

d_gene: NA
abundance: NA
v_gene: TRBV19
j_gene: TRBJ1-2
CDR3nt: TGTGCCAGTCAAGACAGCCTAGGCTATGGCTACACCTTC
CDR3aa: CASQDSLGYGYTF

d_gene: TRBD1
abundance: NA
v_gene: TRBV5-5
j_gene: TRBJ1-6
CDR3nt: TGTGCCAGCAGCCGACAAATTGGACAGGGGGGTTCGAATTCACCCCTCCACTTT
CDR3aa: CASSRQIGQGGSNSPLHF

d_gene: NA
abundance: NA
v_gene: TRBV19
j_gene: TRBJ1-2
CDR3nt: TGTGCCAGCTCACCCGCGGAGGGGTCGTATGGCTACACCTTC
CDR3aa: CASSPAEGSYGYTF

d_gene: NA
abundance: NA
v_gene: TRBV2
j_gene: TRBJ1-1
CDR3nt: TGTGCCAGCACCTTGGACATGGCCACTGAAGCTTTCTTT
CDR3aa: CASTLDMATEAFF

d_gene: NA
abundance: NA
v_gene: TRBV23-1
j_gene: TRBJ1-6
CDR3nt: TGCGCCAGCAGTCGACGGGATCCTTCACCCCTCCACTTT
CDR3aa: CASSRRDPSPLHF

d_gene: TRBD2
abundance: NA
v_gene: TRBV19
j_gene: TRBJ2-3
CDR3nt: TGTGCCAGTAGTATCTCCTCGGCTAGCGGGGGAGTAGATACGCAGTATTTT
CDR3aa: CASSISSASGGVDTQYF

d_gene: NA
abundance: NA
v_gene: TRBV2
j_gene: TRBJ1-6
CDR3nt: TGTGCCAGCAGTGAAAGGGGGTCCCGAGGGGAGATCAACTATAATTCACCCCTCCACTTT
CDR3aa: CASSERGSRGEINYNSPLHF

d_gene: NA
abundance: NA
v_gene: TRBV7-6
j_gene: TRBJ2-2
CDR3nt: TGTGCCAGCAGCTTAGTCGGAGGCAGGGGCGCGGCGAACACCGGGGAGCTGTTTTTT
CDR3aa: CASSLVGGRGAANTGELFF

d_gene: NA
abundance: few
v_gene: TRBV18
j_gene: TRBJ1-1
CDR3nt: TGTGCCAGCTCAACCGAACAGACGAACACTGAAGCTTTCTTT
CDR3aa: CASSTEQTNTEAFF

d_gene: TRBD1
abundance: NA
v_gene: TRBV5-1
j_gene: TRBJ1-6
CDR3nt: TGCGCCAGCAGCTTGCAAGGACAGGGCGCAAATTCACCCCTCCACTTT
CDR3aa: CASSLQGQGANSPLHF

d_gene: TRBD1
abundance: NA
v_gene: TRBV2
j_gene: TRBJ1-5
CDR3nt: TGTGCCAGCAGCGCAACAGGGGGTAAGAATCAGCCCCAGCATTTT
CDR3aa: CASSATGGKNQPQHF

d_gene: TRBD1
abundance: once
v_gene: TRBV15
j_gene: TRBJ1-6
CDR3nt: TGTGCCACCAGCAGATTCACCGGGACAGGGTATAATTCACCCCTCCACTTT
CDR3aa: CATSRFTGTGYNSPLHF

d_gene: TRBD1
abundance: NA
v_gene: TRBV7-2
j_gene: TRBJ1-6
CDR3nt: TGTGCCAGCAGCCGTGGGGCACAGGGGTGGCCCCTCCACTTT
CDR3aa: CASSRGAQGWPLHF

d_gene: NA
abundance: NA
v_gene: TRBV2
j_gene: TRBJ1-6
CDR3nt: TGTGCCAGCAGTGACCTGGAGGTCAGGAATTCACCCCTCCACTTT
CDR3aa: CASSDLEVRNSPLHF

d_gene: NA
abundance: once
v_gene: TRBV7-2
j_gene: TRBJ1-6
CDR3nt: TGTGCCAGCAGCTTAGTGCAGGGTAAACCCCTCCACTTT
CDR3aa: CASSLVQGKPLHF

d_gene: TRBD1
abundance: NA
v_gene: TRBV3-1/TRBV3-2
j_gene: TRBJ2-7
CDR3nt: TGTGCCAGCAGCCCCCGGGACAGGACGTCCGAGCAGTACTTC
CDR3aa: CASSPRDRTSEQYF

d_gene: NA
abundance: NA
v_gene: TRBV6-5
j_gene: TRBJ2-2
CDR3nt: TGTGCCAGCAGTTACTATAGCATCTTTACCGGGGAGCTGTTTTTT
CDR3aa: CASSYYSIFTGELFF

d_gene: NA
abundance: NA
v_gene: TRBV15
j_gene: TRBJ1-1
CDR3nt: TGTGCCACCAGCAGAGGTAATCCGAACACTGAAGCTTTCTTT
CDR3aa: CATSRGNPNTEAFF

d_gene: TRBD1
abundance: NA
v_gene: TRBV30
j_gene: TRBJ1-1
CDR3nt: TGTGCCTGGAGGGGACAGTATTTAAGAGTGGACACTGAAGCTTTCTTT
CDR3aa: CAWRGQYLRVDTEAFF